Listed below are T cell receptor beta chains from one sample, sequenced in a study of OX40 agonist ivuxolimab in advanced cancers. The data were produced by immunoSEQ multiplex PCR, yet TCRdb's version contains in-frame clones alone and is incomplete. The table records some 69,000 clones, approximately 91% of them present only once. The sample was CD4+ or CD8+ T cells sorted from blood, taken in a trial of the OX40 agonist ivuxolimab. These receptors all come from an adult with an advanced solid tumor such as melanoma, head and neck, liver or kidney cancer. Each CDR3 is given without its conserved first and last residue.

J	V	CDR3
TRBJ2-2	TRBV5-1	ASSLVSGSDGELF
TRBJ1-3	TRBV7-2	ASSLGPSAGGSGNTIY
TRBJ2-1	TRBV11-2	ASSLVLGTGAGSYNEQF
TRBJ1-1	TRBV6-6	ASSYSLNTEAF
TRBJ1-1	TRBV10-2	ASNPGQGYAEAF
TRBJ2-7	TRBV6-1	ASSYGAGFSYEQY
TRBJ2-1	TRBV4-2	ASSTRDYPINEQF
TRBJ2-7	TRBV28	ASSSQGLAGELGYEQY
TRBJ2-7	TRBV28	ASSGSGANSYEQY
TRBJ2-1	TRBV5-6	ASSLWASGGDKQF
TRBJ1-4	TRBV19	ASFSRQGNNEKLF
TRBJ2-7	TRBV10-3	AIGTGIEEQY
TRBJ1-2	TRBV6-4	ASSESSGSHYGYT
TRBJ2-1	TRBV7-2	ASSLADLGQGDSSYNEQF
TRBJ1-1	TRBV6-5	ASSRDTLGNTEAF
TRBJ1-4	TRBV25-1	ASSEFRGETEKLF
TRBJ2-2	TRBV18	ASSPTRINYDGELF